This T cell receptor beta chain was sequenced during a study of low-dose radiotherapy and immunotherapy resistance in tumors. Turning to the study itself: Cohort 2 received 1 Gy per fraction every two weeks, totaling 13 Gy over 26 weeks. Cyclophosphamide went in intravenously at 200 mg/m2 every two weeks, one day before radiation and immunotherapy.

cDNA synthesis used a TRAV/TRBV-specific primer set for both chains. TCR amplification involved 15 to 20 PCR cycles with a constant-region primer and V-primer adapter. In vitro transcription amplified isolated mRNA. TCRdb recomputed calls from the reads with MiXCR, one row per CDR3 protein. This sample has approximately 84,000 distinct CDR3 sequences; around 17% occur once, and the top ten carry approximately 1.3%. Germline lookup yields CDR1 MNHEY and CDR2 SVGAGI. The V end was cut by 8 bases, the J end by 5 bases, with 22 bases between. The CDR3 is 15 amino acids. Time point given: after trial treatment. The treatment: LDRT plus nivolumab, ipilimumab, low-dose cyclophosphamide and aspirin (RACIN trial). Donors, who were enrolled in a single-arm phase I dose-escalation trial, received nivolumab, ipilimumab, aspirin, low-dose cyclophosphamide and low-dose radiotherapy. This clonotype was observed many times.

The starting material was PBMCs, obtained after low-dose radiotherapy plus immunotherapy. The receptor was isolated from a male donor with prostate cancer. V gene TRBV6-5 combines with J gene TRBJ2-7; a possible D gene is TRBD1 (7 bases). CDR3 in amino acids: CASQGGINHLNEQYF. Written as DNA, the CDR3 is TGTGCCAGCCAGGGGGGTATAAACCACTTAAACGAGCAGTACTTC.